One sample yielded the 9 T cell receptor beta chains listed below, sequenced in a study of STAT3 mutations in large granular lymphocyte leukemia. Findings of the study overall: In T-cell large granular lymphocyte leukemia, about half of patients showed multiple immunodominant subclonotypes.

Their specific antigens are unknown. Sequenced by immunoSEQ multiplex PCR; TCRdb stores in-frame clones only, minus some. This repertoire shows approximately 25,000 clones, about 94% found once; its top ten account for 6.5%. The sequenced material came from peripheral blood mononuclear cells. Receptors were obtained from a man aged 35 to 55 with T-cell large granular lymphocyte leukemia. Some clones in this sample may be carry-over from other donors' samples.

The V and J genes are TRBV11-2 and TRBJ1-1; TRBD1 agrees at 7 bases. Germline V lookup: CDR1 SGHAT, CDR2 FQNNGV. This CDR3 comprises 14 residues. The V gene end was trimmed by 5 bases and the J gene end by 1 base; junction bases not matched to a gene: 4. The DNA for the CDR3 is TGTGCCAGCAGCCCACGGACAGGGAACACTGAAGCTTTCTTT. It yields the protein CASSPRTGNTEAFF.

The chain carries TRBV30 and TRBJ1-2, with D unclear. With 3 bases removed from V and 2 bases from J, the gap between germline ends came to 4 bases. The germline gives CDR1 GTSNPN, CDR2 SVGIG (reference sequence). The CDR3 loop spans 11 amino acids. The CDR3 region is CAWSGNYGYTF. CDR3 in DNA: TGTGCCTGGAGCGGGAACTATGGCTACACCTTC.

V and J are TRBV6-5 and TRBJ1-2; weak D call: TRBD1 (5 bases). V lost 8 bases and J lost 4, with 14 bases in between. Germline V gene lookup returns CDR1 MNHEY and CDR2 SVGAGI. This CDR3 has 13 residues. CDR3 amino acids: CASFRAGRYGYTF. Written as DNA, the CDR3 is TGTGCCAGCTTCCGGGCAGGGCGCTATGGCTACACCTTC.

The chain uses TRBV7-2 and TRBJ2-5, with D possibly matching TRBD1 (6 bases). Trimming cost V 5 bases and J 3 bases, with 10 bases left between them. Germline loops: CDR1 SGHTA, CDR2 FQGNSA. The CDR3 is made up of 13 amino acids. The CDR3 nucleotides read TGTGCCAGCAGCCGGACAGCTAAAGAGACCCAGTACTTC. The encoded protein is CASSRTAKETQYF.

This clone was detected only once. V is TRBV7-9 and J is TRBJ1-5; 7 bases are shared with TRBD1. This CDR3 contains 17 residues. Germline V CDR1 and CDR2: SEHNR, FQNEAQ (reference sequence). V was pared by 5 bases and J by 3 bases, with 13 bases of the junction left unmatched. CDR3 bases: TGTGCCAGCAGCGTATACCAGGGGGGGAGTGCCAATCAGCCCCAGCATTTT. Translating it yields CASSVYQGGSANQPQHF. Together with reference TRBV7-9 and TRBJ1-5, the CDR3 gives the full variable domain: DTGVSQNPRHKITKRGQNVTFRCDPISEHNRLYWYRQTLGQGPEFLTYFQNEAQLEKSRLLSDRFSAERPKGSFSTLEIQRTEQGDSAMYLCASSVYQGGSANQPQHFGDGTRLSIL.

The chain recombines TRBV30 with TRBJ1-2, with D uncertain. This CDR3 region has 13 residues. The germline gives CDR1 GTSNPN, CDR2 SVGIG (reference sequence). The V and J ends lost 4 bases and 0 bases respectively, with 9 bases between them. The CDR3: CAWTLRANYGYTF. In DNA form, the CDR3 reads TGTGCCTGGACGTTGCGAGCTAACTATGGCTACACCTTC. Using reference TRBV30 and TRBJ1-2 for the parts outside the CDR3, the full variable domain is SQTIHQWPATLVQPVGSPLSLECTVEGTSNPNLYWYRQAAGRGLQLLFYSVGIGQISSEVPQNLSASRPQDRQFILSSKKLLLSDSGFYLCAWTLRANYGYTFGSGTRLTVV.

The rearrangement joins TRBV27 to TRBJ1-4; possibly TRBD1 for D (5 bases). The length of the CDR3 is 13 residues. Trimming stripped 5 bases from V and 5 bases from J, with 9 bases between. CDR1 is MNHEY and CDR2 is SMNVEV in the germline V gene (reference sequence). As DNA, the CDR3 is TGTGCCAGCAGTCCTTACAGGAATGAAAAACTGTTTTTT. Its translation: CASSPYRNEKLFF.

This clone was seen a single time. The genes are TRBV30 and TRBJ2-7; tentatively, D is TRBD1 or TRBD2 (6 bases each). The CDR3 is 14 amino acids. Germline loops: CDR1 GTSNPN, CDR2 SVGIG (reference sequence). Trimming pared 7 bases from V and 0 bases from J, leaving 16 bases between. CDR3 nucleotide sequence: TGTGCCTCCCAAGGGGGGACCGGCTCCTACGAGCAGTACTTC. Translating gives CASQGGTGSYEQYF.

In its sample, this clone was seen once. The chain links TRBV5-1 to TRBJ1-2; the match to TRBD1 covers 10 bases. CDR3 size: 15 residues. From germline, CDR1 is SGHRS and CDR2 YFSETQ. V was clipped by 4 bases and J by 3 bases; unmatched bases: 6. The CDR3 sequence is CASSPGQGRYYGYTF. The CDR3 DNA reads TGCGCCAGCAGCCCGGGACAGGGGCGCTACTATGGCTACACCTTC.